The 21 T cell receptor beta chains listed next were all sequenced from one sample in a study of healthy donors' naive CD4 and CD8 T cells. Each TCR library used 400 to 600 ng of total RNA and a linear amplification protocol. TCRdb re-derived calls from the reads in MiXCR, one entry per CDR3 protein. Of 200,000 or so distinct CDR3 sequences in the sample, around three quarters were seen once. Sample: naive CD4+ and CD8+ T cells sorted from blood, pooled from several donors. The source of these receptors is a pool of human donors in good health; the sample pools cells from several healthy donors.

This clonotype appeared once. The chain recombines TRBV28 with TRBJ1-1; D remains unclear. This CDR3 contains 12 residues. CDR1 and CDR2 from the germline V gene are MDHEN and SYDVKM. The germline V and J ends were trimmed by 2 bases and 9 bases, with 10 bases remaining between them. The CDR3 protein is CASSLKQAQAFF. DNA of the CDR3: TGTGCCAGCAGTTTAAAGCAAGCCCAAGCTTTCTTT.

This chain connects TRBV5-6 to TRBJ2-7; D remains ambiguous. Trimming pared 4 bases from V and 3 bases from J, leaving 8 bases between. Germline CDR1 is SGHDT and CDR2 is YYEEEE. The CDR3 extends over 12 amino acids. The CDR3 nucleotides are TGTGCCAGCAGCACTGGGTACTACGAGCAGTACTTC. It is translated as CASSTGYYEQYF. Full variable domain (missing parts from reference TRBV5-6 and TRBJ2-7): DAGVTQSPTHLIKTRGQQVTLRCSPKSGHDTVSWYQQALGQGPQFIFQYYEEEERQRGNFPDRFSGHQFPNYSSELNVNALLLGDSALYLCASSTGYYEQYFGPGTRLTVT.

The chain carries TRBV29-1 and TRBJ1-1, with no clear D. The CDR3 totals 12 residues. The germline CDR1 and CDR2 sequences are SQVTM and ANQGSEA. Trimming shortened V by 5 bases and J by 4 bases, and 11 bases separated the two germline ends. DNA of the CDR3: TGCAGCGTTCGGGGTATTGGCACTGAAGCTTTCTTT. Its translation is CSVRGIGTEAFF.

This clonotype was observed a few times. V gene TRBV29-1 combines with J gene TRBJ2-1; TRBD2 is a possible D gene (6 bases). The CDR3 consists of 14 residues. The V end lost 2 bases, the J end lost 10 bases, and 18 bases lay between the germline ends. The germline CDR1 and CDR2 sequences are SQVTM and ANQGSEA. The CDR3 nucleotides are TGCAGCGTTGAACCCGGGACTCCGTTGAGGGAGCAGTTCTTC. Translation: CSVEPGTPLREQFF.

The sample holds many counts of this clonotype. V and J are TRBV6-5 and TRBJ1-1; the D gene is possibly TRBD1 (5 bases). V dropped 1 base and J dropped 10 bases, with 7 bases sitting between them. CDR3 length equals 11 residues. Germline assignment: CDR1 MNHEY and CDR2 SVGAGI. In nucleotides, the CDR3 is TGTGCCAGCAGTTACTTGCAGGGAGCTTTCTTT. Translation: CASSYLQGAFF.

There are a few counts of this clonotype. The chain uses TRBV19 and TRBJ2-2, with 9 bases matching TRBD1. V was pared by 5 bases and J by 4 bases, with 17 bases of the junction left unmatched. Germline V gene data show CDR1 as LNHDA and CDR2 as SQIVND (reference sequence). The CDR3 has 19 residues. CDR3 DNA: TGTGCCAGTAGTGCAACGCCCCGGACAGGGGTGGGTTTCACCGGGGAGCTGTTTTTT. This encodes CASSATPRTGVGFTGELFF.

With regard to this clonotype: One end of the junction does not line up with germline, which may come from a read error. This chain uses TRBV6-5 with TRBJ2-1; a possible D gene is TRBD2 (6 bases). This CDR3 region has 12 residues. Germline CDR1 and CDR2: MNHEY and SVGAGI. CDR3 DNA sequence: TGTGCCAGCGGGGCGGTGACGGGACTCCCGATCTTC. Its translation is CASGAVTGLPIF.

The rearrangement uses TRBV6-5 and TRBJ2-7; D is ambiguous. Looked up from germline, CDR1 is MNHEY and CDR2 is SVGAGI. V was clipped by 0 bases and J by 3 bases, with 9 bases between them. The CDR3 totals 14 residues. CDR3 sequence (DNA): TGTGCCAGCAGTTACTCCGGGTGGAGCTACGAGCAGTACTTC. Residues: CASSYSGWSYEQYF.

This clonotype has a single count. This rearrangement joins TRBV6-2 or TRBV6-3 to TRBJ2-2; the D gene is possibly TRBD1 (5 bases). V was trimmed by 0 bases and J by 5 bases, leaving 16 bases between them. CDR3 length: 17 residues. CDR1 MNHEY and CDR2 SVGEGT come from the germline V gene. The CDR3 DNA reads TGTGCCAGCAGTTACTCGGGTCAGGGATTCGGGACCGGGGAGCTGTTTTTT. Amino acids: CASSYSGQGFGTGELFF.

This clonotype has more than one count but fewer than ten. The chain recombines TRBV27 with TRBJ2-7; TRBD1 agrees at 9 bases. There are 14 residues in the CDR3. J lost 2 bases, V lost 4 bases, and 3 bases had no gene match. The V gene's germline CDR1 is MNHEY and CDR2 SMNVEV (reference sequence). The CDR3 is CASSWTGETYEQYF. The CDR3 nucleotides read TGTGCCAGCAGTTGGACAGGGGAAACCTACGAGCAGTACTTC.

The V and J genes are TRBV10-3 and TRBJ2-1; no reliable D call. Germline V gene data show CDR1 as ENHRY and CDR2 as SYGVKD. Trimming cost V 3 bases and J 5 bases, with 14 bases left between them. The CDR3 contains 15 residues. The CDR3 DNA is TGTGCCATCAGTGAAGGTTCCCAGCGCGACAATGAGCAGTTCTTC. Amino acid sequence: CAISEGSQRDNEQFF.

This CDR3 is CASSLRLAGGPVDNEQFF. The CDR3 nucleotides read TGTGCCAGCAGCTTAAGGCTAGCGGGAGGCCCTGTTGACAATGAGCAGTTCTTC. J is TRBJ2-1 and V is TRBV13, with 11 bases identical to TRBD2. V trimming: 2 bases; J trimming: 5 bases; junction bases outside the gene matches: 11. CDR3 length: 18 residues. Germline CDR1 reads PRHDT; CDR2 reads FYEKMQ (reference sequence).

V usage is TRBV4-2 and J usage is TRBJ2-3, with TRBD1 identical over 10 bases. CDR1 and CDR2 (germline): LGHNA, YNFKEQ. The CDR3 has 17 residues. J was trimmed by 3 bases and V by 0 bases; bases with no gene match: 6. The CDR3 sequence is CASSQDRWGQGTDTQYF. DNA for the CDR3: TGTGCCAGCAGCCAAGATCGGTGGGGACAGGGGACAGATACGCAGTATTTT.

This rearrangement joins TRBV29-1 to TRBJ2-5, with 11 bases fitting TRBD1. The V segment lost 3 bases and the J segment 5 bases; nucleotides outside the gene matches: 2. The CDR3 sequence is 13 residues long. CDR1 and CDR2 (germline): SQVTM, ANQGSEA. The CDR3 loop reads CSVEDRGLETQYF. The DNA of the CDR3 is TGCAGCGTTGAGGACAGGGGGCTGGAGACCCAGTACTTC. Full variable domain (missing parts from reference TRBV29-1 and TRBJ2-5): SAVISQKPSRDICQRGTSLTIQCQVDSQVTMMFWYRQQPGQSLTLIATANQGSEATYESGFVIDKFPISRPNLTFSTLTVSNMSPEDSSIYLCSVEDRGLETQYFGPGTRLLVL.

This clonotype was seen a few times. V gene TRBV29-1 combines with J gene TRBJ1-2, with a weak D call TRBD1 (6 bases). Per germline, CDR1 SQVTM and CDR2 ANQGSEA. The V end was cut by 3 bases, the J end by 4 bases, with 18 bases between. This CDR3 contains 15 residues. DNA for the CDR3: TGCAGCGTTGACCCCTCGGACAGAGCACCCTATGGCTACACCTTC. Amino acid sequence: CSVDPSDRAPYGYTF. The variable domain in full, with the rest retrieved from reference TRBV29-1 and TRBJ1-2, is SAVISQKPSRDICQRGTSLTIQCQVDSQVTMMFWYRQQPGQSLTLIATANQGSEATYESGFVIDKFPISRPNLTFSTLTVSNMSPEDSSIYLCSVDPSDRAPYGYTFGSGTRLTVV.

The rearrangement uses TRBV27 and TRBJ1-2; D call uncertain. Trimming left V 3 bases short and J 3 bases short, with 8 bases between. Germline V lookup: CDR1 MNHEY, CDR2 SMNVEV (reference sequence). The CDR3 sequence is 13 residues long. CDR3 sequence (DNA): TGTGCCAGCAGTTTCGGACCCGACTATGGCTACACCTTC. This gives the protein CASSFGPDYGYTF.

The chain couples TRBV6-5 to TRBJ2-7; 8 bases agree with TRBD2. The J segment lost 4 bases and the V segment lost 2 bases, leaving 34 bases of the junction unmatched. From germline, CDR1 is MNHEY and CDR2 SVGAGI. The length of the CDR3 is 24 residues. As DNA, the CDR3 is TGTGCCAGCAGTTACCCTCGATCTAACGGGACTATTCCGGGAGGGCCGTGGGAGTGGTACGAGCAGTACTTC. Amino acids: CASSYPRSNGTIPGGPWEWYEQYF.

The gene calls are TRBV19 and TRBJ2-1; TRBD2 matches 10 bases. The CDR3 spans 15 residues. V trimming: 3 bases; J trimming: 6 bases; junction bases outside the gene matches: 5. CDR1 is LNHDA and CDR2 is SQIVND in the germline V gene (reference sequence). CDR3 residues: CASSMGSGRGNEQFF. The CDR3 coding sequence is TGTGCCAGTAGTATGGGGAGCGGGAGGGGCAATGAGCAGTTCTTC.

The chain couples TRBV29-1 to TRBJ2-1; 8 bases are shared with TRBD2. Per germline, CDR1 SQVTM and CDR2 ANQGSEA. The CDR3 has 16 residues. V lost 5 bases and J lost 0; bases outside the gene matches: 9. The CDR3 nucleotides are TGCAGCGTTACGGCTAGCGGGTGGGGCTCCTACAATGAGCAGTTCTTC. Translation gives CSVTASGWGSYNEQFF.

The V call is TRBV29-1, the J call TRBJ2-1, with 7 bases aligning to TRBD2. The CDR3 spans 17 residues. Per germline, CDR1 SQVTM and CDR2 ANQGSEA. The J segment lost 5 bases and the V segment lost 3 bases, leaving 16 bases of the junction unmatched. CDR3 sequence reads: CSVDPIGLLAGDNEQFF. The CDR3 coding sequence is TGCAGCGTTGACCCTATTGGATTGTTGGCGGGGGACAATGAGCAGTTCTTC.

This rearrangement joins TRBV7-2 to TRBJ1-3; D gene uncertain. V lost 5 bases to trimming and J lost 8 bases, with 19 bases between them. The CDR3 is 15 amino acids. Germline CDR1 SGHTA, CDR2 FQGNSA. The CDR3 is CASSRSLVREDTIYF. The CDR3 nucleotides are TGTGCCAGCAGCCGGTCCTTGGTTAGGGAGGACACCATATATTTT.